A selection of T cell receptor beta chains follows, all from one sample in a study of shared clonotypes between healthy human individuals. The method was immunoSEQ multiplex PCR; TCRdb's version includes in-frame clones alone and lacks a portion of them. Found here are a few million clones, about 92% of them singletons; the top ten hold around 0.14%. Material: naive CD4+ T cells sorted from blood. These receptors came from a man younger than 30 in good health. CDR3s include the opening cysteine and the closing phenylalanine or tryptophan. A D gene is named only where the DNA matches it firmly. Expanded clones are given a class, and other clones once, few, many or no size at all.

D gene,J gene,clone size,V gene,CDR3 DNA,CDR3 protein
.,TRBJ2-1,.,TRBV6-6,TGTGCCAGCAGACCTCGGGACACCTACAATGAGCAGTTCTTC,CASRPRDTYNEQFF
TRBD1,TRBJ1-1,once,TRBV6-5,TGTGCCAGCAGACCGGGACAGGGAGGCACTGAAGCTTTCTTT,CASRPGQGGTEAFF
TRBD2,TRBJ2-5,.,TRBV25-1,TGTGCCAGCAGTGACAGCGGGGGGGCGTTCCACGAGACCCAGTACTTC,CASSDSGGAFHETQYF
.,TRBJ1-5,.,TRBV6-5,TGTGCCAGCAGTTATGGTGGAGGTCAGCCCCAGCATTTT,CASSYGGGQPQHF
.,TRBJ2-5,.,TRBV5-1,TGCGCCAGCAGCGGGGGGGCTAGCGCCCAAGAGACCCAGTACTTC,CASSGGASAQETQYF
TRBD1,TRBJ2-7,once,TRBV11-2,TGTGCCAGCAGCTTAAGGGGGCAAGTCTACGAGCAGTACTTC,CASSLRGQVYEQYF
.,TRBJ2-7,.,TRBV7-2,TGTGCCAGCAGCTTGGGGGACGGCCTGGACTACGAGCAGTACTTC,CASSLGDGLDYEQYF
TRBD1,TRBJ1-1,.,TRBV7-9,TGTGCCAGCAGCTTAGGTCTTGAGACAGGGGGCACTGAAGCTTTCTTT,CASSLGLETGGTEAFF
.,TRBJ1-1,few,TRBV28,TGTGCCAGCAGTTTCGGCAGGGAAGCTTTCTTT,CASSFGREAFF
.,TRBJ2-5,.,TRBV7-9,TGTGCCAGCAGCTTAACTCCCACCCAGGAGGAGACCCAGTACTTC,CASSLTPTQEETQYF
.,TRBJ1-3,once,TRBV30,TGTGCCTGGAGTGTAAAGGGACTCAACTCTGGAAACACCATATATTTT,CAWSVKGLNSGNTIYF
.,TRBJ2-4,.,TRBV2,TGTGCCAGCAGTGATCCCGGGTTGGGGAAAGACATTCAGTACTTC,CASSDPGLGKDIQYF
.,TRBJ1-5,.,TRBV12-5,TGTGCTAGTGGTTTGGGCAGGGCTGACAATCAGCCCCAGCATTTT,CASGLGRADNQPQHF
TRBD2,TRBJ2-5,.,TRBV19,TGTGCCAGTAGTCCCGGGACTAGCGGGGAGACCCAGTACTTC,CASSPGTSGETQYF
.,TRBJ1-3,.,TRBV18,TGTGCCAGCTCACCGGAAGTGGTTTTCTCTGGAAACACCATATATTTT,CASSPEVVFSGNTIYF
.,TRBJ1-4,once,TRBV5-6,TGTGCCAGCAGCGTTACAGGACCATCTACAACTAATGAAAAACTGTTTTTT,CASSVTGPSTTNEKLFF
TRBD2,TRBJ2-2,.,TRBV6-5,TGTGCCAGCATTAGCGGGAGGGCGGGCACCGGGGAGCTGTTTTTT,CASISGRAGTGELFF
.,TRBJ1-5,.,TRBV5-1,TGCGCCAGCAGCTGGGACATTAATCAGCCCCAGCATTTT,CASSWDINQPQHF
.,TRBJ2-4,.,TRBV10-1,TGCGCCAGCAGTGAGTCGAGTCTACCTTTAAACATTCAGTACTTC,CASSESSLPLNIQYF
.,TRBJ1-1,.,TRBV5-1,TGCGCCAGCAGCTTGGGGGGGACCATGAACACTGAAGCTTTCTTT,CASSLGGTMNTEAFF
TRBD2,TRBJ2-5,once,TRBV28,TGTGCCAGCAGTCCGGGGGGTCCGCAAGAGACCCAGTACTTC,CASSPGGPQETQYF
TRBD1,TRBJ2-1,.,TRBV29-1,TGCAGCGTTGAAGGGACAGGGGGTCGCGTCTACAATGAGCAGTTCTTC,CSVEGTGGRVYNEQFF
.,TRBJ1-5,.,TRBV28,TGTGCCAGCAGGGGGACACCTTATAGCAATCAGCCCCAGCATTTT,CASRGTPYSNQPQHF
.,TRBJ2-1,.,TRBV13,TGTGCCAGCAGCTTTAGGACCGGGACCCCCAATTATGAGCAGTTCTTC,CASSFRTGTPNYEQFF
TRBD2,TRBJ2-2,.,TRBV15,TGTGCCACCAGCAGCCTTACTAGCGGGGGTCCGAACACCGGGGAGCTGTTTTTT,CATSSLTSGGPNTGELFF
TRBD1,TRBJ1-4,few,TRBV5-1,TGCGCCAGCAGCTTGTGGACAGGGGGTGGTGAAAAACTGTTTTTT,CASSLWTGGGEKLFF
.,TRBJ2-7,.,TRBV28,TGTGCCAGCAGTTTAGACGGCAACTCCTACGAGCAGTACTTC,CASSLDGNSYEQYF
.,TRBJ2-2,once,TRBV2,TGTGCCAGTACGACTTTTCGGGTCACCGGGGAGCTGTTTTTT,CASTTFRVTGELFF
TRBD1,TRBJ1-1,.,TRBV10-3,TGTGCCACTTGGGACAGGGCAAGGAGCACTGAAGCTTTCTTT,CATWDRARSTEAFF
TRBD2,TRBJ2-4,.,TRBV4-1,TGCGCCAGCAGCCAAGAAATGACTAGCGGGAGAATGGGGGAAAACATTCAGTACTTC,CASSQEMTSGRMGENIQYF
TRBD1,TRBJ1-5,few,TRBV7-2,TGTGCCAGCAGCTCGGGACAGGGGAATCAGCCCCAGCATTTT,CASSSGQGNQPQHF
.,TRBJ2-2,.,TRBV2,TGTGCCAGCAGTAACGAGAACACCGGGGAGCTGTTTTTT,CASSNENTGELFF
TRBD1,TRBJ1-6,.,TRBV6-5,TGTGCCAGCAGGTCCATCTTGGACAGGGATTCACCCCTCCACTTT,CASRSILDRDSPLHF
TRBD1,TRBJ1-1,.,TRBV29-1,TGCAGCGTTGAGAATCCCGGGACAGGGAAGACTGAAGCTTTCTTT,CSVENPGTGKTEAFF
.,TRBJ2-7,.,TRBV6-5,TGTGCCACCCGCCTCAGAAGCCCCTACGAGCAGTACTTC,CATRLRSPYEQYF
.,TRBJ2-1,.,TRBV20-1,TGCAGTGCTGCGCCACACAATGAGCAGTTCTTC,CSAAPHNEQFF
.,TRBJ1-6,.,TRBV7-9,TGTGCCAGCAGCGCCCTGGCAGGGAGGGATAATTCACCCCTCCACTTT,CASSALAGRDNSPLHF
TRBD2,TRBJ2-7,.,TRBV29-1,TGCAGCGTTGGATGGGCTAGCGGGAATAGGGAGCAGTACTTC,CSVGWASGNREQYF